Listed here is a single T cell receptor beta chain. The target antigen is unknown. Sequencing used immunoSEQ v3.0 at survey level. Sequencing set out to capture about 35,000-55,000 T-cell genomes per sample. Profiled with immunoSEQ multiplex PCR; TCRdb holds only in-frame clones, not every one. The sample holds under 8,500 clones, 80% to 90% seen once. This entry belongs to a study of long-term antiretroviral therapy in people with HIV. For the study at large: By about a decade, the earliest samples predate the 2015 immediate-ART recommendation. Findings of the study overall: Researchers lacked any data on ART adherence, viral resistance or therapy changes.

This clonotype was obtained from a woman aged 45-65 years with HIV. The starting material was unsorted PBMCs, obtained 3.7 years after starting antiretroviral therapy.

As DNA, the CDR3 is TGTGCCAGCAGCCCGGGACAGGGCAACACAGATACGCAGTATTTT. It codes for CASSPGQGNTDTQYF. The chain joins TRBV7-2 to TRBJ2-3; 9 bases agree with TRBD1. The CDR3 sequence is 15 residues long. J was trimmed by 2 bases and V by 5 bases; bases with no gene match: 5. Germline CDR1 SGHTA, CDR2 FQGNSA.